The 20 T cell receptor beta chains presented below share a single source sample, sequenced in a study of blood T cell repertoires in COVID-19. Generated by immunoSEQ multiplex PCR, the TCRdb table keeps only in-frame clones and is missing some. The table lists about 140,000 clones, roughly 86% of them singletons, with approximately 1.8% in the top ten. The sequenced sample was peripheral blood. These receptors came from a man aged 70 or older with acute or convalescent COVID-19.

This clone was observed a handful of times. The chain is built from TRBV5-4 and TRBJ2-7; 9 bases line up with TRBD1. The V gene end was trimmed by 1 base and the J gene end by 3 bases; junction bases not matched to a gene: 2. The CDR3 is made up of 14 amino acids. In germline, CDR1 is SGHNT, CDR2 YYREEE (reference sequence). The CDR3 here is CASSLTGGIYEQYF. The CDR3 nucleotides read TGTGCCAGCAGCTTGACAGGGGGCATCTACGAGCAGTACTTC.

The gene calls are TRBV29-1 and TRBJ2-1; possibly TRBD2 for D (5 bases). The V and J ends lost 6 bases and 3 bases respectively, with 12 bases between them. Germline-derived CDR1 and CDR2 are SQVTM and ANQGSEA. The CDR3 loop spans 13 amino acids. CDR3 sequence reads: CSVKGLDYNEQFF. The CDR3 DNA reads TGCAGCGTGAAAGGACTGGACTACAATGAGCAGTTCTTC.

This clone appeared a single time. The gene calls are TRBV18 and TRBJ2-6; 9 bases are a match to TRBD1. Germline CDR1 and CDR2: KGHSH and LQKENI. The V and J ends lost 1 base and 0 bases, in that order; junction bases with no gene match: 4. The length of the CDR3 is 18 residues. In DNA form, the CDR3 reads TGTGCCAGCTCACCACGGACAGGGGACGGCTCTGGGGCCAACGTCCTGACTTTC. Encoded protein: CASSPRTGDGSGANVLTF.

This sequence joins TRBV2 and TRBJ1-2, with 9 bases lining up with TRBD1. Germline loops: CDR1 SNHLY, CDR2 FYNNEI. The V segment lost 10 bases and the J segment 5 bases; nucleotides outside the gene matches: 8. This CDR3 has 13 residues. DNA of the CDR3: TGTGCCACTAACCCTGGACAGGGGTATGGCTACACCTTC. Translated: CATNPGQGYGYTF.

The V and J genes are TRBV11-1 and TRBJ2-6, with D unclear. Germline V gene lookup returns CDR1 SGHAT and CDR2 FQDESV (reference sequence). Trimming took 5 bases from V and 0 from J, leaving 11 bases between them. The CDR3 length is 16 residues. The CDR3 loop reads CASSRHENSGANVLTF. CDR3 sequence (DNA): TGTGCCAGCAGCAGACACGAAAACTCTGGGGCCAACGTCCTGACTTTC.

The chain couples TRBV7-8 to TRBJ1-1; 9 positions agree with TRBD1. The germline V gene has CDR1 SGHVS and CDR2 FQNEAQ. The V and J ends lost 5 bases and 0 bases, in that order; junction bases with no gene match: 13. CDR3 length equals 18 residues. The DNA for the CDR3 is TGTGCCAGCAGCGCATCCGGGACAGGGAATAGGATGAACACTGAAGCTTTCTTT. It encodes CASSASGTGNRMNTEAFF. Variable domain in full (rest from reference TRBV7-8 and TRBJ1-1): GAGVSQSPRYKVAKRGQDVALRCDPISGHVSLFWYQQALGQGPEFLTYFQNEAQLDKSGLPSDRFFAERPEGSVSTLKIQRTQQEDSAVYLCASSASGTGNRMNTEAFFGQGTRLTVV.

The V call is TRBV6-5, the J call TRBJ1-1; a possible D gene is TRBD1 (5 bases). V was shortened by 6 bases and J by 2 bases, with 13 bases between the two germline ends. CDR1 is MNHEY and CDR2 is SVGAGI in the germline V gene. The CDR3 contains 14 residues. The CDR3 region has the DNA TGTGCCAGCAGGGAGACAGAAGAAAACACTGAAGCTTTCTTT. Translated: CASRETEENTEAFF.

The V call is TRBV27, the J call TRBJ1-1; D ambiguous. This CDR3 has 13 residues. Germline CDR1 and CDR2: MNHEY and SMNVEV (reference sequence). Trimming took 6 bases from V and 0 from J, leaving 8 bases between them. The CDR3 is CASRPGLNTEAFF. The CDR3 coding sequence is TGTGCCAGCAGGCCGGGGTTGAACACTGAAGCTTTCTTT.

The chain is built from TRBV6-4 and TRBJ2-1, with TRBD2 matching 10 bases. The CDR3 is 15 amino acids. J lost 4 bases, V lost 4 bases, and 4 bases had no gene match. Germline-derived CDR1 and CDR2 are MRHNA and SNTAGT. CDR3: CASSVSGRGYNEQFF. The CDR3 DNA reads as TGTGCCAGCAGTGTCAGCGGGAGGGGATACAATGAGCAGTTCTTC.

The chain links TRBV6-1 to TRBJ1-2, with TRBD1 identical over 7 bases. The CDR3 runs to 13 residues. After removal of 6 bases from V and 4 bases from J, the junction contained 5 bases not matched to a gene. Germline CDR1 is MNHNS and CDR2 is SASEGT. The CDR3 is CASSDRAPYGYTF. For the CDR3, the DNA is TGTGCCAGCAGCGACAGGGCCCCCTATGGCTACACCTTC.

The chain combines TRBV2 with TRBJ2-2, with D possibly TRBD2 on 7 matching bases. Germline values: CDR1 SNHLY, CDR2 FYNNEI. The CDR3 totals 12 residues. The CDR3 DNA follows: TGTGCGGGGGGGGCCGGACCCGGGGAGCTGTTTTTT. It yields the protein CAGGAGPGELFF.

V and J are TRBV5-1 and TRBJ2-1; no clear D gene. Germline V gene data show CDR1 as SGHRS and CDR2 as YFSETQ. The CDR3 covers 15 residues. Trimming took off 4 bases at V and 4 bases at J, with 15 bases between the two ends. In DNA form, the CDR3 reads TGCGCCAGCAGCCCTCCCGGGTCCGTGTACAATGAGCAGTTCTTC. Amino acids: CASSPPGSVYNEQFF.

This clone was found a few times. The chain joins TRBV5-1 to TRBJ2-1, with 9 nucleotides matching TRBD2. The CDR3 runs to 16 residues. CDR1 and CDR2 (germline): SGHRS, YFSETQ. V dropped 0 bases and J dropped 4; count of bases not matched to a gene: 5. The CDR3 DNA reads as TGCGCCAGCAGCTTGGTAGCGGGGGCCGATTACAATGAGCAGTTCTTC. Encoded protein: CASSLVAGADYNEQFF.

The chain is built from TRBV2 and TRBJ2-1, with 7 bases identical to TRBD1. CDR3 length equals 15 residues. The V segment lost 11 bases and the J segment 2 bases; nucleotides outside the gene matches: 12. CDR1 and CDR2 from the germline V gene are SNHLY and FYNNEI. The CDR3 loop reads CASQTQGTAYNEQFF. The CDR3 DNA follows: TGTGCCTCCCAAACTCAAGGGACAGCCTACAATGAGCAGTTCTTC.

A few counts support this clone. The chain is built from TRBV23-1 and TRBJ2-7; TRBD2 matches at 7 bases. TRBV23-1 has ORF status, its function being uncertain. J was trimmed by 4 bases and V by 4 bases; bases with no gene match: 10. The CDR3 sequence is 15 residues long. The CDR3 here is CASSPSRLAVYEQYF. CDR3 nucleotides: TGCGCCAGCAGTCCAAGCAGACTAGCTGTTTACGAGCAGTACTTC.

The rearrangement links TRBV2 to TRBJ2-3; the match to TRBD1 covers 7 bases. Germline V gene sequence: CDR1 SNHLY, CDR2 FYNNEI. The junction had 6 bases not matched to a gene; V was cut back by 5 bases and J by 1 base. The CDR3 is made up of 15 amino acids. The CDR3 is CASSPRGTRTDTQYF. CDR3 nucleotides: TGTGCCAGCAGTCCCAGGGGGACACGCACAGATACGCAGTATTTT.

The rearrangement links TRBV6-5 to TRBJ2-3; TRBD2 matches 7 bases. The length of the CDR3 is 15 residues. The trim removed 0 bases at V and 3 bases at J, leaving 3 bases unmatched. Germline V lookup: CDR1 MNHEY, CDR2 SVGAGI. The CDR3 reads CASSYSGGFTDTQYF. In DNA, the CDR3 is TGTGCCAGCAGTTACTCGGGGGGGTTTACAGATACGCAGTATTTT.

The chain employs TRBV30 and TRBJ1-1; TRBD1 matches 7 bases. Trimming at V came to 1 base and at J to 1 base, leaving 3 bases not matched to a gene. Germline CDR1 GTSNPN, CDR2 SVGIG (reference sequence). This CDR3 contains 14 residues. For the CDR3, the DNA is TGTGCCTGGAGTGCAGAGGGGGCGAACACTGAAGCTTTCTTT. Protein product: CAWSAEGANTEAFF. Drawing the rest from reference TRBV30 and TRBJ1-1, the complete variable domain is SQTIHQWPATLVQPVGSPLSLECTVEGTSNPNLYWYRQAAGRGLQLLFYSVGIGQISSEVPQNLSASRPQDRQFILSSKKLLLSDSGFYLCAWSAEGANTEAFFGQGTRLTVV.

J is TRBJ1-4 and V is TRBV3-1 (or the pseudogene TRBV3-2); 7 bases match TRBD1. Germline loops: CDR1 LGHDT, CDR2 YNNKEL (reference sequence). J gave up 4 bases and V 4 bases, and 3 bases lay outside the gene matches. CDR3 length: 14 amino acids. The CDR3 coding sequence is TGTGCCAGCAGCCTGACAGGGCTTAATGAAAAACTGTTTTTT. It encodes CASSLTGLNEKLFF.

V gene TRBV11-2 combines with J gene TRBJ2-2; 7 nucleotides align to TRBD1. Losses at the gene ends were 10 bases for V and 0 bases for J; bases not matched to a gene: 8. CDR1 and CDR2 from the germline V gene are SGHAT and FQNNGV. The CDR3 has 15 amino acids. The CDR3 reads CATIKGAPNTGELFF. The CDR3 DNA follows: TGTGCCACAATTAAGGGGGCCCCGAACACCGGGGAGCTGTTTTTT.